The present entry profiles one T cell receptor beta chain with its context. Its antigen remains unidentified. There are no base qualities to consult, and no much larger clone falls within one base. The sample is drawn from a study of T-cell reconstitution after alpha-beta-depleted transplantation in children (dated by TCRdb to about 2016). With regard to the full study: T-cell immune reconstitution after TCRalphabeta/CD19-depleted allogeneic hematopoietic cell transplantation in children was quantitatively tracked in the study by means of TCR repertoire profiling. What the research found in general, with its limitations: The frequencies of hyperexpanded clones fell over the following months, and after one year, T-cell counts and TCRbeta diversity were mostly attributed to newly produced T cells. The apparently early alphabetaT-cell count recovery about two months after transplant was reportedly dependent on only several hundred rapidly expanded clones derived from non-depleted graft cells. In some patients, the high TCRbeta diversity seen at day 60 was put down to recipient T cells and intrathymic progenitors that had survived conditioning.

Read against the paper, the sample's treatment or condition label means: allogeneic hematopoietic cell transplantation with graft depleted of TCRalphabeta T cells and CD19 B cells. TCRalphabeta/CD19-depleted allogeneic hematopoietic cell grafts were given to the transplant recipients, all of whom were children. Receptor amplification or capture employed PCR. Instrument used: Illumina HiSeq 2500. TCR library preparation used molecular barcoding, with unique molecular identifiers applied to normalize quantification of the TCRbeta repertoire. The public reads were reprocessed in TCRdb via fastp at Q25 and MiXCR, keeping in-frame beta chains. Rows with one shared CDR3 protein collapse into an entry with the most common genes and DNA. This sample has about a million distinct CDR3 sequences in its table, and around 30% of those were observed once. 28% of the sample is in the top ten clones. Source: PBMCs, mostly from graft donor cells, taken 360 days after TCRalphabeta/CD19-depleted stem cell transplant. The sequence derives from a boy less than two years old who had a stem cell transplant for SCID, so the T cells may come from the graft donor.

The CDR3 here reads CASSLTQGAVNEQYF. The sequence in DNA is TGTGCCAGCAGCCTTACTCAGGGGGCGGTAAACGAGCAGTACTTC. In this chain, TRBV12-3 or TRBV12-4 is recombined with TRBJ2-7; a stretch of 8 junction bases matches TRBD1. The junction shows trimming of 6 bases on V and 5 bases on J, and the gene matches do not reach 12 bases of it. Counted from cysteine to phenylalanine, this CDR3 has 15 amino acids. This entry keeps only the CDR3 DNA: 45 bases, framed from base 1.